What follows are 11 T cell receptor beta chains derived from one specimen sequenced in a study of regulatory T cells in long-lasting Graves disease. Libraries of TCR beta came from iRepertoire HTBI primers plus Arm-PCR of CDR3 regions. TCRdb itself ran the multiplex PCR reads through MiXCR, one entry per CDR3 protein. This sample has about 330,000 distinct CDR3 sequences, with roughly 17% found just once. Time point here: newly diagnosed GD, antithyroid drugs for less than 3 months. Researchers made the TCR library from RNA that was extracted from PBMCs. This sample also belongs to another study, concerning T cells in Graves' hyperthyroidism and ophthalmopathy.

Source: peripheral blood mononuclear cells (PBMCs), taken at new diagnosis, from a patient treated with antithyroid drugs. The receptors here all came from a woman aged 18-29 years with Graves disease.

This sequence joins TRBV12-5 and TRBJ1-1; D is unclear. Trimming took off 7 bases at V and 7 bases at J, with 16 bases between the two ends. Germline CDR1 reads LGHNT; CDR2 reads FRNRAP. The CDR3 sequence is 13 residues long. CDR3 sequence reads: CASAVRQDVEAFF. The DNA of the CDR3 is TGTGCTAGTGCGGTTAGGCAGGATGTTGAAGCTTTCTTT.

The chain employs TRBV6-2 or TRBV6-3 and TRBJ1-1; D is unresolved. V lost 5 bases to trimming and J lost 2 bases, with 12 bases between them. This CDR3 is 14 amino acids long. In germline, CDR1 is MNHEY, CDR2 SVGEGT. In DNA form, the CDR3 reads TGTGCCAGCAGTGGGAGGATAGTTAACACTGAAGCTTTCTTT. It encodes CASSGRIVNTEAFF.

This clonotype has at least ten counts. This chain connects TRBV12-3 or TRBV12-4 to TRBJ2-5, with D uncertain. Trimming left V 5 bases short and J 1 base short, with 11 bases between. This CDR3 has 14 amino acids. Written as DNA, the CDR3 is TGTGCCAGCAGTCCAATGGAGCTCCAAGAGACCCAGTACTTC. Translating gives CASSPMELQETQYF.

The chain recombines TRBV28 with TRBJ1-2, with D possibly TRBD1 on 6 matching bases. The CDR3 extends over 13 amino acids. Trimming cost V 8 bases and J 8 bases, with 18 bases left between them. Germline V gene data show CDR1 as MDHEN and CDR2 as SYDVKM. CDR3 sequence reads: CASLGQGREGYTF. In nucleotides, the CDR3 is TGTGCCAGCCTGGGTCAGGGGCGAGAGGGCTACACCTTC.

This clonotype was seen at least ten times. The gene calls are TRBV12-3 or TRBV12-4 and TRBJ2-3, with D unclear. This CDR3 is 13 amino acids long. The germline V and J ends were trimmed by 7 bases and 4 bases, with 12 bases remaining between them. The chain's CDR3 is CASTLSVADTQYF. The CDR3 nucleotides read TGTGCCAGCACTCTTAGTGTCGCAGATACGCAGTATTTT.

For this clonotype: Sequence at one end of the junction differs from germline and may be a read error. This chain uses TRBV9 with TRBJ2-2; possibly TRBD2 for D (6 bases). CDR3 length equals 14 residues. Germline V gives CDR1 SGDLS, CDR2 YYNGEE. The CDR3 sequence is CASSVDSNTGGLFF. DNA of the CDR3: TGTGCCAGCAGCGTAGACAGCAACACCGGGGGGCTGTTTTTT.

This clonotype was seen once. The gene calls are TRBV5-6 and TRBJ1-5, with no clear D. Germline V CDR1 and CDR2: SGHDT, YYEEEE. This CDR3 comprises 17 residues. Deletions cut 0 bases from V and 1 base from J, with 14 bases between. The CDR3 sequence: CASSLAYSDLSNQPQHF. As DNA, the CDR3 is TGTGCCAGCAGCTTGGCGTACAGCGATTTAAGCAATCAGCCCCAGCATTTT.

The table lists this clonotype with many counts. It is unclear where the CDR3 begins or ends on the DNA, so no DNA is shown, and the CDR3 is as TCRdb lists it. The chain carries TRBV30 and TRBJ2-1; TRBD1 is taken as the D call from the table, unchecked against the DNA. Germline V CDR1 and CDR2: GTSNPN, SVGIG (reference sequence). The CDR3 is 11 residues long, counting both termini. The CDR3 region is CAWSVGRGIFF.

The chain has TRBV12-3 or TRBV12-4 and TRBJ1-6; no firm D call. The CDR3 is made up of 15 amino acids. Trimming left V 6 bases short and J 7 bases short, with 16 bases between. The CDR3 region is CASRLTSSGNSPLHF. CDR3 in DNA: TGTGCCAGCAGGTTGACTAGCAGTGGGAATTCACCCCTCCACTTT.

This clonotype was observed at least ten times. The chain carries TRBV11-2 and TRBJ2-7; 8 bases match TRBD1. Trimming at V came to 5 bases and at J to 6 bases, leaving 9 bases not matched to a gene. Germline V gene sequence: CDR1 SGHAT, CDR2 FQNNGV. The CDR3 loop spans 14 amino acids. CDR3 nucleotides: TGTGCCAGCAGCATGGACAGGGTTTTAGGCGAGCAGTACTTC. Its protein is CASSMDRVLGEQYF.

The J gene is TRBJ2-1, the V gene TRBV5-5, with TRBD2 identical over 8 bases. CDR3 size: 14 residues. Germline loops: CDR1 SGHKS, CDR2 YYEKEE (reference sequence). V lost 4 bases and J lost 6; bases outside the gene matches: 6. The CDR3 sequence is CASSTGTRGNEQFF. DNA of the CDR3: TGTGCCAGCAGCACCGGGACTAGGGGCAATGAGCAGTTCTTC.